Sequencing of this T cell receptor (beta chain) was carried out in a study of cytotoxic CD8 clonotypes in ibrutinib-treated CLL. Turning to the study itself: Response sampling came at median 12 months of treatment, ranging about 6 to 36 months.

General observations from the study: Baseline clonality, higher than in age-matched healthy donors, tracked circulating CD8+ T-cell counts.

Repertoires were generated with immunoSEQ multiplex PCR, while TCRdb's copy carries only in-frame clones and drops some. The table lists about 140,000 clones, approximately 90% of them singletons. The germline V and J ends were trimmed by 2 bases and 5 bases, with 14 bases remaining between them. The CDR3 has 15 residues. Germline V lookup: CDR1 SGHVS, CDR2 FQNEAQ. Worth noting for this clone: Its matching antigen is unknown.

The receptor comes from a human donor with chronic lymphocytic leukemia. The sequences come from PBMCs, collected after 12 months of ibrutinib treatment. V gene TRBV7-8 combines with J gene TRBJ2-3; a weak D match, TRBD2 (6 bases). CDR3 DNA: TGTGCCAGCAGCTTACAGGGCAGGGAGGTAGATACGCAGTATTTT. Its protein is CASSLQGREVDTQYF. The variable domain in full, with the rest retrieved from reference TRBV7-8 and TRBJ2-3, is GAGVSQSPRYKVAKRGQDVALRCDPISGHVSLFWYQQALGQGPEFLTYFQNEAQLDKSGLPSDRFFAERPEGSVSTLKIQRTQQEDSAVYLCASSLQGREVDTQYFGPGTRLTVL.